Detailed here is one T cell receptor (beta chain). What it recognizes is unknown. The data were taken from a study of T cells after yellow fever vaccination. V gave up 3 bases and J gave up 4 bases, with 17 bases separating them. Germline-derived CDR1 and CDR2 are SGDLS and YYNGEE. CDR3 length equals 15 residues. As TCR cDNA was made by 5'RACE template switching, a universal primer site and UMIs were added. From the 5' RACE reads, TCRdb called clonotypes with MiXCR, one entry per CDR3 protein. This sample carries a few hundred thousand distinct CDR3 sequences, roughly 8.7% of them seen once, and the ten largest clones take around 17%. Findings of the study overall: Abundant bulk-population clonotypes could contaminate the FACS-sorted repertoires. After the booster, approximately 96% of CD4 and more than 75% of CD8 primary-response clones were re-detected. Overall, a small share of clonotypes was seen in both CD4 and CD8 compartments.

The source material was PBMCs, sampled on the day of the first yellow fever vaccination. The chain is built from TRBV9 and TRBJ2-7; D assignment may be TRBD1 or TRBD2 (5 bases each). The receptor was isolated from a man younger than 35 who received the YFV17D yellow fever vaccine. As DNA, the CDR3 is TGTGCCAGCAGCGCTTCCGGGACCCCTTCGTACGAGCAGTACTTC. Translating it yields CASSASGTPSYEQYF.